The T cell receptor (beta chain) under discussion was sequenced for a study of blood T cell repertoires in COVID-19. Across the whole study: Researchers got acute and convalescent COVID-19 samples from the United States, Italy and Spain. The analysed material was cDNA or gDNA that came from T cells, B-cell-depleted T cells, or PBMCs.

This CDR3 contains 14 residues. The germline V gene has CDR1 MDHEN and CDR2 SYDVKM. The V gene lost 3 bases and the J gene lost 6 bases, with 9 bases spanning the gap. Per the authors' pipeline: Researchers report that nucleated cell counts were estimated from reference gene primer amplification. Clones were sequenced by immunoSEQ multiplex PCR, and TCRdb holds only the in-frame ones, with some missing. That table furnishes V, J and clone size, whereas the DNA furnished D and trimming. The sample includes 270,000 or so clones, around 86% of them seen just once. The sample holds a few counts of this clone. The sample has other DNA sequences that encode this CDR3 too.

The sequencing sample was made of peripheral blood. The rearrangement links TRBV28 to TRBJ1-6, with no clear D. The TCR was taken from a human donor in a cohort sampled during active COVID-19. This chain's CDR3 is CASSFSGGNSPLHF. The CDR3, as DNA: TGTGCCAGCAGTTTTTCGGGAGGTAATTCACCCCTCCACTTT.